This TCR beta chain was captured in a study of blood T cell repertoires in COVID-19. Across the study: Collection of acute and convalescent COVID-19 samples took place in the United States, Italy and Spain.

In germline, CDR1 is LGHDT, CDR2 YNNKEL (reference sequence). V shed 1 base, J shed 2 bases, and the junction held 6 bases outside the gene matches. The CDR3 totals 18 residues. How the authors handled the data: Counts of nucleated cells, estimated from reference gene primer amplification, were obtained. Sequencing used immunoSEQ multiplex PCR; TCRdb keeps in-frame clones, though not all of them. That table gives V, J and clone size, and the DNA gave D and trimming. The sample consists of about 300,000 clones, 87% of them appearing once. Participants spanned ages about 18 to 90 years and resided in roughly 22 US areas. Assignment of participants to cohorts was predicated upon participant-reported clinical history.

The sample was PBMCs or T cells enriched from blood (not recorded which). J is TRBJ2-3 and V is TRBV3-1 (or the pseudogene TRBV3-2); 13 bases align to TRBD2. The sequence was collected from a woman under 40 who had recovered from COVID-19. This chain's CDR3 is CASSQGTSGGLNTDTQYF. Written as DNA, the CDR3 is TGTGCCAGCAGCCAAGGGACTAGCGGGGGCCTTAACACAGATACGCAGTATTTT.